A selection of T cell receptor beta chains follows, all from one sample in a study of beta chain features in type 1 diabetes. Repertoires were generated with immunoSEQ multiplex PCR, while TCRdb's copy carries only in-frame clones and drops some. The data show under 450,000 clones, with roughly 14% seen just once and about 0.04% held by the top ten. The specimen sequenced was naive CD4+ T cells from blood. Receptors originate from a man aged 25-45 years in good health. The CDR3 runs from the conserved cysteine through the conserved F or W. D genes are given only for firm matches. Not every row has a clone size; where given, it reads once, few, many or a size class.

>TRBD2|few|TRBV7-9|TRBJ2-1
TGTGCCAGCAGCCCGCGGGGGAGCTCCTACAATGAGCAGTTCTTC
CASSPRGSSYNEQFF
>.|.|TRBV4-2|TRBJ2-3
TGTGCCAGCAGCCAAGAAGAGGGGGCAGATACGCAGTATTTT
CASSQEEGADTQYF
>.|.|TRBV7-2|TRBJ2-3
TGTGCCAGCAGTTGGTCCCCACTAGGGGATACGCAGTATTTT
CASSWSPLGDTQYF
>TRBD2|.|TRBV4-2|TRBJ2-3
TGTGCCAGCAGCCAAACCGCTAGCGGGAGCACAGATACGCAGTATTTT
CASSQTASGSTDTQYF
>.|few|TRBV7-3|TRBJ2-2
TGTGCCAGCAGCTTAGAAGGGTCGAACACCGGGGAGCTGTTTTTT
CASSLEGSNTGELFF
>TRBD1|.|TRBV2|TRBJ1-4
TGTGCCAGCAGTCCCGGGACAGGGGCCGCTAATGAAAAACTGTTTTTT
CASSPGTGAANEKLFF
>.|many|TRBV14|TRBJ2-1
TGTGCCAGCCGTGACTCGAGCTCCTACAATGAGCAGTTCTTC
CASRDSSSYNEQFF
>TRBD1|.|TRBV7-2|TRBJ2-3
TGTGCCAGCAGCTATCCGGGACAGATCACAGATACGCAGTATTTT
CASSYPGQITDTQYF
>.|few|TRBV7-9|TRBJ1-2
TGTGCCAGCAGCTCTAGGTCGCCCCACTATGGCTACACCTTC
CASSSRSPHYGYTF
>.|few|TRBV7-9|TRBJ2-5
TGTGCCAGCGGAAAGGAGACCCAGTACTTC
CASGKETQYF
>TRBD1|.|TRBV5-4|TRBJ1-2
TGTGCCAGCAGCCCCCGGGACAGTTCCTATGGCTACACCTTC
CASSPRDSSYGYTF
>.|.|TRBV4-3|TRBJ2-5
TGCGCCAGCAGCCAGGGATTAGCCCAAGAGACCCAGTACTTC
CASSQGLAQETQYF
>.|few|TRBV15|TRBJ1-4
TGTGCCACCAGCAGAGATATTGGCGAAAAACTGTTTTTT
CATSRDIGEKLFF
>TRBD2|few|TRBV9|TRBJ2-3
TGTGCCAGCAGCGTAGCGGCGACGACTAGCGGGGGCACAGATACGCAGTATTTT
CASSVAATTSGGTDTQYF
>.|.|TRBV15|TRBJ2-7
TGTGCCACCAGCAGAGCCGGAGGGAGCTCCTACGAGCAGTACTTC
CATSRAGGSSYEQYF
>.|.|TRBV19|TRBJ1-2
TGTGCCAGTCGCTCAGGGTTCGACGGCTACACCTTC
CASRSGFDGYTF
>.|few|TRBV7-2|TRBJ2-3
TGTGCCAGCAGCTTAGCGCCTCGCAGCACAGATACGCAGTATTTT
CASSLAPRSTDTQYF
>.|.|TRBV2|TRBJ2-3
TGTGCCAGCAAGGCGGGTGTGAGCACAGATACGCAGTATTTT
CASKAGVSTDTQYF
>.|few|TRBV6-5|TRBJ2-1
TGTGCCAGCAGTTACTCGAGGGTAACTGTGTACAATGAGCAGTTCTTC
CASSYSRVTVYNEQFF
>.|once|TRBV7-2|TRBJ2-1
TGTGCCAGCAGCTTAGGGGTAGATATCAATGAGCAGTTCTTC
CASSLGVDINEQFF
>.|.|TRBV5-1|TRBJ2-5
TGCGCCAGCAGCTTGGATAACAGCCAAGAGACCCAGTACTTC
CASSLDNSQETQYF
>TRBD1|.|TRBV10-3|TRBJ2-5
TGTGCCACCTCGACAGGGCGAGAGACCCAGTACTTC
CATSTGRETQYF
>.|.|TRBV4-1|TRBJ2-4
TGCGCCAGCAGCCAAGGGCCCTCGGGGAACATTCAGTACTTC
CASSQGPSGNIQYF
>TRBD2|.|TRBV12-5|TRBJ2-5
TGTGCTAGTGGTTTAGGACTAGCTCAAGAGACCCAGTACTTC
CASGLGLAQETQYF
>TRBD1|.|TRBV7-2|TRBJ2-5
TGTGCCAGCAGCCCCGACAGGGGCAGACGGGAGACCCAGTACTTC
CASSPDRGRRETQYF
>.|few|TRBV6-4|TRBJ1-1
TGTGCCAGCAGTACAGGGAAGAACACTGAAGCTTTCTTT
CASSTGKNTEAFF
>.|.|TRBV15|TRBJ2-3
TGTGCCACCAGCAGAGATCCGGGCACAGATACGCAGTATTTT
CATSRDPGTDTQYF
>.|few|TRBV6-6|TRBJ1-4
TGTGCCAGCAGTTACCGGACGGGAGAAAAACTGTTTTTT
CASSYRTGEKLFF
>.|.|TRBV5-4|TRBJ2-3
TGTGCCAGCACCTTGCCGGGGCGCACAGATACGCAGTATTTT
CASTLPGRTDTQYF
>TRBD1|.|TRBV6-5|TRBJ2-7
TGTGCCAGCAGTTACACAGGGGACTACGAGCAGTACTTC
CASSYTGDYEQYF
>TRBD2|few|TRBV9|TRBJ2-7
TGTGCCAGCAGCCCTCGCGAGCGGGGGTATCCCTACGAGCAGTACTTC
CASSPRERGYPYEQYF
>TRBD2|.|TRBV7-2|TRBJ2-1
TGTGCCAGCAGCCCACTAGCGGGGAGCTCCTACAATGAGCAGTTCTTC
CASSPLAGSSYNEQFF
>TRBD1|.|TRBV9|TRBJ1-2
TGTGCCAGCAGCCCCCGGACAGGGAGTGACTATGGCTACACCTTC
CASSPRTGSDYGYTF
>.|.|TRBV30|TRBJ1-5
TGTGCCTGGAGTGTGCGGAACAATCAGCCCCAGCATTTT
CAWSVRNNQPQHF
>TRBD2|.|TRBV11-2|TRBJ2-3
TGTGCCAGCAGCTTGACTAGCGAGCACACAGATACGCAGTATTTT
CASSLTSEHTDTQYF
>TRBD2|.|TRBV28|TRBJ2-1
TGTGCCATCTGTCGAGTCGAGGGACTAGACAATGAGCAGTTCTTC
CAICRVEGLDNEQFF
>.|.|TRBV11-2|TRBJ1-1
TGTGCCAGCAGCTTAACAAGGAACACTGAAGCTTTCTTT
CASSLTRNTEAFF
>.|.|TRBV11-3|TRBJ2-3
TGTGCCAGCAGCTTATCCGGCGGAGCTATTATAACAGATACGCAGTATTTT
CASSLSGGAIITDTQYF
>TRBD2|.|TRBV30|TRBJ2-5
TGTGCCTGGAGGACAAGCGGGACCGAGACCCAGTACTTC
CAWRTSGTETQYF
>.|few|TRBV7-2|TRBJ2-7
TGTGCCAGCACCGACCTTGGGGCCTACGAGCAGTACTTC
CASTDLGAYEQYF
>.|few|TRBV19|TRBJ2-3
TGTGCCAGTAGTATGGGTACGGGGCCTAAAGATACGCAGTATTTT
CASSMGTGPKDTQYF
>TRBD2|.|TRBV2|TRBJ2-5
TGTGCCAGCAGTGGGACTAGCGGGAGGGCCGAGACCCAGTACTTC
CASSGTSGRAETQYF
>.|.|TRBV6-1|TRBJ2-7
TGTGCCAGCAGCAACTACAGGGCACCATCCTACGAGCAGTACTTC
CASSNYRAPSYEQYF